Below, 27 T cell receptor beta chains from the same sample are listed, as sequenced in a study of T cell responses to AZD1222 COVID-19 vaccine. Clones were read by immunoSEQ multiplex PCR, and TCRdb kept only the in-frame ones, dropping some. The sample yields fewer than 95,000 clones, around 91% seen once. The sample in question was peripheral blood, obtained on day 0 of AZD1222 vaccination. These receptors originate from an adult in good health.

The chain uses TRBV7-6 and TRBJ2-3; D may be TRBD2 (5 bases). Trimming removed 5 bases at V and 2 bases at J, with 17 bases between. Germline V lookup: CDR1 SGHVS, CDR2 FNYEAQ. The CDR3 runs 16 residues. The CDR3, as DNA: TGTGCCAGCAGCCCTGTCACGGGGAGCTACACAGATACGCAGTATTTT. This translates into CASSPVTGSYTDTQYF.

The chain carries TRBV5-1 and TRBJ2-5; TRBD2 might be the D (5 bases). Trimming took off 7 bases at V and 5 bases at J, with 9 bases between the two ends. The CDR3 runs 11 residues. Germline CDR1 reads SGHRS; CDR2 reads YFSETQ. CDR3 loop: CASGRGETQYF. The CDR3 bases are TGCGCCAGCGGGAGAGGGGAGACCCAGTACTTC.

V and J are TRBV6-6 and TRBJ2-3; TRBD1 is a possible D gene (6 bases). The CDR3 loop spans 16 amino acids. Per germline, CDR1 MNHNY and CDR2 SVGAGI (reference sequence). Trimming pared 0 bases from V and 2 bases from J, leaving 12 bases between. As DNA, the CDR3 is TGTGCCAGCAGTTACTCGGAAGGGACACTCACAGATACGCAGTATTTT. This encodes CASSYSEGTLTDTQYF.

This chain joins TRBV27 and TRBJ1-2; 8 nucleotides agree with TRBD1. Trimming cost V 6 bases and J 8 bases; bases outside gene matches: 5. This CDR3 is built from 12 residues. CDR1 is MNHEY and CDR2 is SMNVEV in the germline V gene (reference sequence). CDR3 in amino acids: CASRAQGGGYTF. The CDR3 nucleotides are TGTGCCAGCAGAGCACAGGGGGGAGGCTACACCTTC.

This chain links TRBV28 with TRBJ1-2; no reliable D call. CDR3 length equals 12 residues. Germline lookup yields CDR1 MDHEN and CDR2 SYDVKM. V was clipped by 2 bases and J by 4 bases, with 5 bases between them. The CDR3 nucleotides read TGTGCCAGCAGTTTAGACCGCTATGGCTACACCTTC. It is translated as CASSLDRYGYTF.

The chain employs TRBV4-1 and TRBJ1-4; tentative D call: TRBD1 (5 bases). Trimming stripped 0 bases from V and 7 bases from J, with 12 bases between. CDR3 size: 15 residues. Germline V gene sequence: CDR1 MGHRA, CDR2 YSYEKL. CDR3 region: CASSQEGVVGEKLFF. CDR3 nucleotides: TGCGCCAGCAGCCAAGAGGGGGTGGTGGGTGAAAAACTGTTTTTT.

The chain recombines TRBV7-2 with TRBJ1-5; 8 nucleotides line up with TRBD1. V was pared by 5 bases and J by 0 bases, with 3 bases of the junction left unmatched. The CDR3 consists of 15 residues. CDR1 and CDR2 (germline): SGHTA, FQGNSA. The CDR3 spells CASSRTGNSNQPQHF. The CDR3 bases are TGTGCCAGCAGCAGGACAGGGAATAGCAATCAGCCCCAGCATTTT.

This clone was observed once. This rearrangement joins TRBV19 to TRBJ2-3; D remains unclear. The CDR3 has 13 residues. In germline, CDR1 is LNHDA, CDR2 SQIVND (reference sequence). V dropped 5 bases and J dropped 4 bases, with 10 bases sitting between them. CDR3 amino acids: CASSLGLADTQYF. The CDR3 DNA reads as TGTGCCAGTAGTCTCGGTTTGGCAGATACGCAGTATTTT.

Written as DNA, the CDR3 is TGTGCCAGCAGCCAGGGGCTAGCGGGAGCCTTCTCCTACGAGCAGTACTTC. Translation: CASSQGLAGAFSYEQYF. The chain couples TRBV4-2 to TRBJ2-7, with 10 nucleotides matching TRBD2. This CDR3 is built from 17 residues. Per germline, CDR1 LGHNA and CDR2 YNFKEQ. Unmatched junction bases numbered 8, after V lost 3 bases and J lost 0 bases.

V and J are TRBV3-1 (or the pseudogene TRBV3-2) and TRBJ2-7, with 8 bases fitting TRBD1. CDR3 size: 14 residues. V lost 5 bases to trimming and J lost 0 bases; unmatched junction nucleotides: 3. The germline CDR1 and CDR2 sequences are LGHDT and YNNKEL (reference sequence). CDR3 nucleotides: TGTGCCAGCAGCAACAGGGGGAACTCCTACGAGCAGTACTTC. This sequence encodes CASSNRGNSYEQYF.

In DNA form, the CDR3 reads TGTGCCATCAGTGAGAAGGGAACTCCTTACACTGAAGCTTTCTTT. Protein: CAISEKGTPYTEAFF. The rearrangement joins TRBV10-3 to TRBJ1-1; D gene ambiguous. The CDR3 contains 15 residues. Per germline, CDR1 ENHRY and CDR2 SYGVKD. V was cut by 2 bases and J by 3 bases, with 13 bases left in between.

This clone showed up just once. DNA of the CDR3: TGTGCCAGTAGCCACCCTCGACTAGCGGGAGACCACGAGCAGTACTTC. It specifies CASSHPRLAGDHEQYF. The chain combines TRBV19 with TRBJ2-7; TRBD2 matches at 12 bases. Germline trimming cut 6 bases from V and 5 bases from J; bases unmatched to any gene: 11. Germline V CDR1 and CDR2: LNHDA, SQIVND (reference sequence). The length of the CDR3 is 16 residues.

This chain uses TRBV9 with TRBJ2-2; maybe TRBD1 (6 bases). V dropped 0 bases and J dropped 1 base, with 13 bases sitting between them. The germline CDR1 and CDR2 sequences are SGDLS and YYNGEE. This CDR3 spans 17 amino acids. The chain's CDR3 is CASSVAHRALNTGELFF. The DNA of the CDR3 is TGTGCCAGCAGCGTAGCTCACAGGGCCTTGAACACCGGGGAGCTGTTTTTT.

This clone was detected once. The chain joins TRBV14 to TRBJ2-7; the D gene is possibly TRBD1 (5 bases). The CDR3 is made up of 15 amino acids. Trimming pared 0 bases from V and 2 bases from J, leaving 11 bases between. Germline V CDR1 and CDR2: SGHDN, FVKESK. Here the CDR3 DNA reads TGTGCCAGCAGCCAAGATTTGGGCAGGGCCTACGAGCAGTACTTC. Encoded protein: CASSQDLGRAYEQYF. The entire variable domain, with the rest obtained from reference TRBV14 and TRBJ2-7, is as follows: EAGVTQFPSHSVIEKGQTVTLRCDPISGHDNLYWYRRVMGKEIKFLLHFVKESKQDESGMPNNRFLAERTGGTYSTLKVQPAELEDSGVYFCASSQDLGRAYEQYFGPGTRLTVT.

The rearrangement links TRBV30 to TRBJ1-5; D ambiguous. V lost 2 bases, J lost 0 bases, and 14 bases lay in between. This CDR3 has 16 residues. From germline, CDR1 is GTSNPN and CDR2 SVGIG (reference sequence). In DNA, the CDR3 is TGTGCCTGGAGTTCAGCGGCGGGAGATAGCAATCAGCCCCAGCATTTT. Its translation is CAWSSAAGDSNQPQHF.

This chain uses TRBV5-1 with TRBJ1-1; D is uncertain. Trimming removed 4 bases from V and 0 bases from J, with 10 bases in between. From germline, CDR1 is SGHRS and CDR2 YFSETQ. The CDR3 loop spans 14 amino acids. The CDR3 region is CASSPGFLNTEAFF. As DNA, the CDR3 is TGCGCCAGCAGCCCCGGCTTTTTGAACACTGAAGCTTTCTTT. Using reference TRBV5-1 and TRBJ1-1 for the parts outside the CDR3, the full variable domain is KAGVTQTPRYLIKTRGQQVTLSCSPISGHRSVSWYQQTPGQGLQFLFEYFSETQRNKGNFPGRFSGRQFSNSRSEMNVSTLELGDSALYLCASSPGFLNTEAFFGQGTRLTVV.

The rearrangement joins TRBV10-3 to TRBJ1-5; D remains unclear. Trimming took 0 bases from V and 4 from J, leaving 13 bases between them. The CDR3 has 16 residues. Germline V lookup: CDR1 ENHRY, CDR2 SYGVKD. CDR3: CAISESAAGRNQPQHF. The CDR3 DNA is TGTGCCATCAGTGAGTCGGCGGCGGGGAGAAATCAGCCCCAGCATTTT.

The chain uses TRBV19 and TRBJ1-1; the D is unclear. CDR1 LNHDA and CDR2 SQIVND come from the germline V gene (reference sequence). V lost 6 bases and J lost 1, with 9 bases in between. The CDR3 loop spans 13 amino acids. This CDR3 reads CASSVAGNTEAFF. CDR3 nucleotide sequence: TGTGCCAGTAGCGTAGCAGGGAACACTGAAGCTTTCTTT. The variable domain in full, completed from reference TRBV19 and TRBJ1-1, reads DGGITQSPKYLFRKEGQNVTLSCEQNLNHDAMYWYRQDPGQGLRLIYYSQIVNDFQKGDIAEGYSVSREKKESFPLTVTSAQKNPTAFYLCASSVAGNTEAFFGQGTRLTVV.

The chain is built from TRBV4-2 and TRBJ2-3; 11 nucleotides line up with TRBD2. With V trimmed by 0 bases and J by 4 bases, 3 bases remained unmatched. CDR3 length equals 16 residues. CDR1 and CDR2 (germline): LGHNA, YNFKEQ. The CDR3 spells CASSQEGTSGSDTQYF. CDR3 in DNA: TGTGCCAGCAGCCAAGAGGGGACTAGCGGCTCAGATACGCAGTATTTT.

This clone was detected only a few times. This rearrangement joins TRBV28 to TRBJ2-1, with TRBD2 matching 9 bases. The CDR3 contains 21 residues. In germline, CDR1 is MDHEN, CDR2 SYDVKM. V lost 2 bases and J lost 0; bases outside the gene matches: 17. The CDR3 is CASSLGARVRPAGGSYNEQFF. CDR3 DNA sequence: TGTGCCAGCAGTTTAGGCGCGCGGGTACGCCCAGCGGGAGGCTCCTACAATGAGCAGTTCTTC.

This chain joins TRBV19 and TRBJ1-5; D remains unclear. In germline, CDR1 is LNHDA, CDR2 SQIVND (reference sequence). Trimming removed 10 bases from V and 3 bases from J, with 25 bases in between. The CDR3 runs 17 residues. DNA for the CDR3: TGTGCCACCCGAGTACGTCCGGCCCCGACCGACAATCAGCCCCAGCATTTT. As protein: CATRVRPAPTDNQPQHF.

The chain links TRBV20-1 to TRBJ2-7; TRBD2 agrees at 9 bases. The germline CDR1 and CDR2 sequences are DFQATT and SNEGSKA (reference sequence). There are 13 residues in the CDR3. Unmatched junction bases numbered 4, after V lost 3 bases and J lost 4 bases. The DNA for the CDR3 is TGCAGTGCTAGTATTAGCGGGGGTTACGAGCAGTACTTC. Encoded protein: CSASISGGYEQYF.

The J gene is TRBJ1-2, the V gene TRBV5-4; 7 nucleotides match TRBD1. The ends lost 0 bases at V and 5 bases at J; junction bases unmatched: 7. This CDR3 region has 15 residues. CDR1 and CDR2 from the germline V gene are SGHNT and YYREEE (reference sequence). The CDR3 DNA reads as TGTGCCAGCAGCTTGGCGCCGGGACAGCTTTATGGCTACACCTTC. Its translation is CASSLAPGQLYGYTF.

This rearrangement joins TRBV11-3 to TRBJ2-1; 10 positions agree with TRBD2. The CDR3 sequence is 15 residues long. Looked up from germline, CDR1 is SGHNT and CDR2 is YENEEA. The V segment lost 5 bases and the J segment 4 bases; nucleotides outside the gene matches: 5. In DNA, the CDR3 is TGTGCCAGCAGCGCCTTACTAGCGGGGTACAATGAGCAGTTCTTC. Amino acids: CASSALLAGYNEQFF.

The rearrangement joins TRBV18 to TRBJ2-7, with D maybe TRBD2 (6 bases). Germline V gene lookup returns CDR1 KGHSH and CDR2 LQKENI. Between the trimmed V and J ends, which lost 2 bases and 2 bases, there was a span of 10 bases. CDR3 length equals 14 residues. Written as DNA, the CDR3 is TGTGCCAGCTCACCAAATCGCGGGGCCTACGAGCAGTACTTC. It specifies CASSPNRGAYEQYF.

The V gene is TRBV10-3, the J gene TRBJ2-2; 14 bases agree with TRBD2. The CDR3 spans 16 residues. Germline CDR1 ENHRY, CDR2 SYGVKD. After removal of 5 bases from V and 7 bases from J, the junction contained 6 bases not matched to a gene. CDR3 sequence reads: CAISKGLAGVNGELFF. CDR3 bases: TGTGCCATCAGTAAGGGACTAGCGGGAGTAAACGGGGAGCTGTTTTTT.

This chain uses TRBV28 with TRBJ1-2; D gene ambiguous. Germline CDR1 and CDR2: MDHEN and SYDVKM. CDR3 size: 11 residues. V lost 7 bases and J 8 bases, leaving 11 bases between the germline ends. The chain's CDR3 is CASISLGGYTF. The CDR3 DNA reads as TGTGCCAGCATCTCCCTGGGAGGCTACACCTTC.